The clone carrying this TCR beta chain was picked up many times. Unique molecular identifiers featured in how the TCRbeta library was prepared. TCRdb used MiXCR to reprocess the PCR reads, holding one entry per CDR3 protein. The data contain almost 400,000 distinct CDR3 sequences, about a fifth of them singletons. This sample is drawn from a study of T-cell reconstitution after alpha-beta-depleted transplantation in children. The CDR3 totals 17 residues. Germline V gene sequence: CDR1 DFQATT, CDR2 SNEGSKA (reference sequence). V dropped 0 bases and J dropped 2; count of bases not matched to a gene: 8.

The TCR originated in a human donor who donated a stem cell graft to a child with acute myeloid leukemia. V is TRBV20-1 and J is TRBJ2-1; 9 bases are a match to TRBD2. The sample was PBMCs from the stem cell graft donor, taken from the stem cell graft. The DNA for the CDR3 is TGCAGTGCTAGAGATGGAAGCGGGAGGAAAGCCTACAATGAGCAGTTCTTC. Its translation is CSARDGSGRKAYNEQFF.